This passage covers 14 T cell receptor beta chains from one sample sequenced in a study of cytomegalovirus exposure and HLA in healthy donors. The study ran its PCR with 60 Vbeta and 13 Jbeta primers. Repertoires were generated with immunoSEQ multiplex PCR, while TCRdb's copy carries only in-frame clones and drops some. Here the sample spans about 140,000 clones, more than 70% being singletons. The sequenced material came from PBMCs. Every receptor here comes from a man aged 40-49 years in good health and CMV-seronegative.

The rearrangement uses TRBV6-1 and TRBJ2-1; TRBD1 is a possible D gene (6 bases). The length of the CDR3 is 16 residues. Trimming left V 3 bases short and J 9 bases short, with 21 bases between. The germline V gene has CDR1 MNHNS and CDR2 SASEGT. The CDR3 nucleotides are TGTGCCAGCAGTGATAACAGAGGGGTAGGGGGAACTGAGCAGTTCTTC. It translates to CASSDNRGVGGTEQFF.

This chain connects TRBV7-8 to TRBJ2-7; 7 bases match TRBD1. Germline values: CDR1 SGHVS, CDR2 FQNEAQ. This CDR3 spans 14 amino acids. The junction had 7 bases not matched to a gene; V was cut back by 1 base and J by 7 bases. The CDR3 region is CASSLDRGPSEQYF. The CDR3, as DNA: TGTGCCAGCAGCTTAGATAGGGGGCCTAGTGAGCAGTACTTC.

This clone was found a few times. The rearrangement links TRBV19 to TRBJ2-1; the D gene is possibly TRBD2 (6 bases). The CDR3 is 15 residues long. Looked up from germline, CDR1 is LNHDA and CDR2 is SQIVND (reference sequence). Between the trimmed V and J ends, which lost 6 bases and 7 bases, there was a span of 19 bases. The DNA of the CDR3 is TGTGCCAGTAGGACGGCCCGGGGGTCATGGAATGAGCAGTTCTTC. The encoded protein is CASRTARGSWNEQFF.

V is TRBV6-1 and J is TRBJ1-1; 8 bases are a match to TRBD1. The CDR3 consists of 16 residues. The trim removed 3 bases at V and 5 bases at J, leaving 11 bases unmatched. CDR1 is MNHNS, CDR2 SASEGT, per germline. Written as DNA, the CDR3 is TGTGCCAGCAGTGACCCTTCGACAGGGGCGTGGACTGAAGCTTTCTTT. This encodes CASSDPSTGAWTEAFF.

V usage is TRBV2 and J usage is TRBJ1-1; no firm D call. Trimming left V 0 bases short and J 6 bases short, with 17 bases between. Germline loops: CDR1 SNHLY, CDR2 FYNNEI. The CDR3 loop spans 16 amino acids. This CDR3 is CASSEARAIQGAEAFF. Written as DNA, the CDR3 is TGTGCCAGCAGTGAAGCGCGGGCCATTCAAGGCGCTGAAGCTTTCTTT.

The chain couples TRBV14 to TRBJ2-1; maybe TRBD2 (6 bases). V gave up 4 bases and J gave up 12 bases, with 13 bases separating them. This CDR3 has 12 residues. Germline loops: CDR1 SGHDN, CDR2 FVKESK. CDR3 sequence (DNA): TGTGCCAGCAGCCCTCTCCCGGGACTGCAGTTCTTC. Translating it yields CASSPLPGLQFF.

The CDR3 reads CASSENLDRPTEAFF. The CDR3 bases are TGTGCCAGCAGTGAAAATTTGGACAGACCCACTGAAGCTTTCTTT. This chain links TRBV6-1 with TRBJ1-1; TRBD1 might be the D (6 bases). The V end was cut by 2 bases, the J end by 4 bases, with 14 bases between. Germline V gives CDR1 MNHNS, CDR2 SASEGT. This CDR3 spans 15 amino acids.

This clone occurred a few times. The chain recombines TRBV2 with TRBJ1-1, with D possibly TRBD1 on 5 matching bases. The CDR3 has 16 residues. Germline CDR1 SNHLY, CDR2 FYNNEI. The V end was cut by 4 bases, the J end by 5 bases, with 20 bases between. CDR3 nucleotide sequence: TGTGCCAGCAGTGGAGGAGGGTGGGGGTGGCGGACTGAAGCTTTCTTT. This codes for CASSGGGWGWRTEAFF.

The V call is TRBV11-2, the J call TRBJ1-2, with D possibly TRBD1 on 5 matching bases. The CDR3 sequence is 13 residues long. V was pared by 3 bases and J by 8 bases, with 13 bases between. Germline V gene data show CDR1 as SGHAT and CDR2 as FQNNGV. Here the CDR3 DNA reads TGTGCCAGCAGCTTTCTCCGGGGGGGAGGCTACACCTTC. Encoded protein: CASSFLRGGGYTF.

This chain uses TRBV4-1 with TRBJ1-1, with 8 bases that match TRBD1. Germline lookup yields CDR1 MGHRA and CDR2 YSYEKL. V shed 2 bases, J shed 4 bases, and the junction held 3 bases outside the gene matches. The CDR3 is made up of 14 amino acids. CDR3 sequence: CASSQPTGGTEAFF. In DNA, the CDR3 is TGCGCCAGCAGCCAACCCACAGGGGGCACTGAAGCTTTCTTT.

The chain has TRBV30 and TRBJ1-5, with TRBD1 matching 7 bases. This CDR3 is 14 amino acids long. Germline loops: CDR1 GTSNPN, CDR2 SVGIG (reference sequence). The trim removed 1 base at V and 9 bases at J, leaving 9 bases unmatched. CDR3 loop: CAWSETGTQTPQHF. The CDR3 coding sequence is TGTGCCTGGAGTGAGACAGGGACCCAAACGCCCCAGCATTTT.

This chain joins TRBV5-1 and TRBJ2-6, with 7 bases lining up with TRBD2. The J segment lost 1 base and the V segment lost 1 base, leaving 11 bases of the junction unmatched. CDR1 and CDR2 from the germline V gene are SGHRS and YFSETQ. The CDR3 runs to 19 residues. The CDR3 DNA is TGCGCCAGCAGCTTGCAACCGGGGGGAAGTTGGTCTGGGGCCAACGTCCTGACTTTC. Translation gives CASSLQPGGSWSGANVLTF. Full variable domain (outside the CDR3, taken from reference TRBV5-1 and TRBJ2-6): KAGVTQTPRYLIKTRGQQVTLSCSPISGHRSVSWYQQTPGQGLQFLFEYFSETQRNKGNFPGRFSGRQFSNSRSEMNVSTLELGDSALYLCASSLQPGGSWSGANVLTFGAGSRLTVL.

The chain couples TRBV10-3 to TRBJ1-2; 8 bases are shared with TRBD1. Germline V gene sequence: CDR1 ENHRY, CDR2 SYGVKD. V shed 6 bases and J 2 bases; nucleotides not matched to a gene: 5. The CDR3 is made up of 14 amino acids. The CDR3 loop reads CAISRQGRNYGYTF. The DNA for the CDR3 is TGTGCCATCAGCAGACAGGGGAGAAACTATGGCTACACCTTC.

This clone was seen a single time. V and J are TRBV19 and TRBJ2-7; 8 nucleotides agree with TRBD1. There are 14 residues in the CDR3. Germline CDR1 LNHDA, CDR2 SQIVND (reference sequence). The trim removed 3 bases at V and 3 bases at J, leaving 4 bases unmatched. The chain's CDR3 is CASSMTGASYEQYF. The CDR3 nucleotides are TGTGCCAGTAGTATGACAGGGGCGAGCTACGAGCAGTACTTC.